These 26 T cell receptor beta chains came from one sample sequenced in a study of blood T cell repertoires in COVID-19. Assay: immunoSEQ multiplex PCR; the TCRdb copy retains only in-frame clones and omits some. The table shows about 270,000 clones, with about 81% occurring only once. What was sequenced was peripheral blood. These receptor sequences come from a human donor with COVID-19, enrolled during active disease. The donor label of this sample is uncertain.

The chain joins TRBV5-1 to TRBJ1-4; TRBD1 matches 7 bases. V lost 4 bases, J lost 3 bases, and 3 bases stayed unmatched. This CDR3 contains 14 residues. Germline CDR1 is SGHRS and CDR2 is YFSETQ. The CDR3, as DNA: TGCGCCAGCAGCCCCGGGACAGCTAATGAAAAACTGTTTTTT. Protein sequence: CASSPGTANEKLFF.

The chain links TRBV14 to TRBJ1-3; D possibly corresponds to TRBD1 (6 bases). The CDR3 sequence is 16 residues long. The V end lost 1 base, the J end lost 0 bases, and 10 bases lay between the germline ends. Looked up from germline, CDR1 is SGHDN and CDR2 is FVKESK. The CDR3 nucleotides are TGTGCCAGCAGCCAAGGGGACATACGCTCTGGAAACACCATATATTTT. Amino acid sequence: CASSQGDIRSGNTIYF.

This clone has a single count. The genes are TRBV20-1 and TRBJ2-3; 12 bases align to TRBD2. This CDR3 is 15 amino acids long. V gave up 3 bases and J gave up 6 bases; unmatched junction bases: 7. Germline V gene data show CDR1 as DFQATT and CDR2 as SNEGSKA (reference sequence). Here the CDR3 DNA reads TGCAGTGCTAGTCGGCTAGCGGGAGGGCCGGATACGCAGTATTTT. Protein sequence: CSASRLAGGPDTQYF.

The V and J genes are TRBV6-5 and TRBJ2-1; D is unresolved. The germline V gene has CDR1 MNHEY and CDR2 SVGAGI. This CDR3 has 15 residues. The ends were cut back, 6 bases at V and 0 bases at J, with 12 bases in the middle. The CDR3, as DNA: TGTGCCAGCAGCCCCTCTGGCCGCTCCTACAATGAGCAGTTCTTC. This translates into CASSPSGRSYNEQFF.

The chain combines TRBV15 with TRBJ1-3, with no clear D. Germline CDR1 LNHNV, CDR2 YYDKDF (reference sequence). The V gene lost 3 bases and the J gene lost 0 bases, with 15 bases spanning the gap. The CDR3 extends over 17 amino acids. CDR3 protein: CATSSLNVGGSGNTIYF. The DNA for the CDR3 is TGTGCCACCAGCAGTTTGAACGTGGGAGGCTCTGGAAACACCATATATTTT.

The chain is built from TRBV5-1 and TRBJ2-7; the match to TRBD1 covers 9 bases. The length of the CDR3 is 14 residues. Trimming cost V 1 base and J 6 bases; bases outside gene matches: 5. Germline loops: CDR1 SGHRS, CDR2 YFSETQ. CDR3 loop: CASSLRDRVGEQYF. CDR3 sequence (DNA): TGCGCCAGCAGCTTGAGGGACAGGGTTGGCGAGCAGTACTTC.

The rearrangement links TRBV14 to TRBJ2-3; D gene ambiguous. The CDR3 sequence is 14 residues long. Germline CDR1 and CDR2: SGHDN and FVKESK. V lost 4 bases and J 1 base, leaving 9 bases between the germline ends. The CDR3 loop reads CASSPRGRTDTQYF. CDR3 coding DNA: TGTGCCAGCAGCCCCCGTGGCCGCACAGATACGCAGTATTTT.

The rearrangement uses TRBV19 and TRBJ1-1; the match to TRBD1 covers 8 bases. The CDR3 has 16 amino acids. Losses at the gene ends were 4 bases for V and 0 bases for J; bases not matched to a gene: 7. The germline CDR1 and CDR2 sequences are LNHDA and SQIVND (reference sequence). In DNA form, the CDR3 reads TGTGCCAGTAGTAAGTCAGGGGGCAGGATGAACACTGAAGCTTTCTTT. It specifies CASSKSGGRMNTEAFF.

The genes are TRBV4-3 and TRBJ1-6, with D possibly matching TRBD1 (6 bases). In germline, CDR1 is LGHNA, CDR2 YSLEER. CDR3 length: 16 amino acids. Trimming left V 0 bases short and J 8 bases short, with 14 bases between. CDR3 in amino acids: CASSQDRQGMDSPLHF. CDR3 DNA: TGCGCCAGCAGCCAAGATCGGCAGGGGATGGATTCACCCCTCCACTTT.

This clone was observed a few times. This chain joins TRBV19 and TRBJ1-1; possible D gene TRBD1, 6 bases. Between the trimmed V and J ends, which lost 2 bases and 4 bases, there was a span of 11 bases. CDR3 length: 14 amino acids. Germline values: CDR1 LNHDA, CDR2 SQIVND (reference sequence). CDR3 nucleotides: TGTGCCAGTAGTATAATGGGGGGGGCCACTGAAGCTTTCTTT. Amino acids: CASSIMGGATEAFF.

The chain has TRBV11-2 and TRBJ2-3; D may be TRBD2 (5 bases). The CDR3 extends over 13 amino acids. The germline gives CDR1 SGHAT, CDR2 FQNNGV. V shed 5 bases and J shed 1 base, with 7 bases lying between them. The CDR3 DNA is TGTGCCAGCAGCGTTAGCGGCACAGATACGCAGTATTTT. It specifies CASSVSGTDTQYF.

The CDR3 DNA reads as TGCGCCAGCAGCTGGCCCGGGACTAGCGGGAGGTCGTCCTACGAGCAGTACTTC. Translating it yields CASSWPGTSGRSSYEQYF. The V and J genes are TRBV5-1 and TRBJ2-7; 15 bases agree with TRBD2. The CDR3 is made up of 18 amino acids. Trimming removed 3 bases from V and 1 base from J; junction bases left unmatched: 8. Germline CDR1 SGHRS, CDR2 YFSETQ.

The rearrangement uses TRBV2 and TRBJ2-5; tentative D call: TRBD1 (5 bases). CDR1 SNHLY and CDR2 FYNNEI come from the germline V gene. The CDR3 consists of 13 residues. Trimming pared 4 bases from V and 4 bases from J, leaving 10 bases between. The CDR3 DNA follows: TGTGCCAGCAGTGTCTTCAGGGTAGAGACCCAGTACTTC. Translation gives CASSVFRVETQYF.

This clone has more than one count but fewer than ten. The chain uses TRBV2 and TRBJ2-7, with 9 bases that match TRBD2. This CDR3 is built from 14 residues. V gave up 2 bases and J gave up 2 bases; unmatched junction bases: 1. Germline CDR1 and CDR2: SNHLY and FYNNEI. CDR3 sequence (DNA): TGTGCCAGCAGTGAACAGCGGGGGGCCTACGAGCAGTACTTC. It codes for CASSEQRGAYEQYF.

V usage is TRBV7-9 and J usage is TRBJ2-5, with TRBD2 identical over 9 bases. J gave up 4 bases and V 8 bases, and 2 bases lay outside the gene matches. There are 12 residues in the CDR3. Germline loops: CDR1 SEHNR, CDR2 FQNEAQ (reference sequence). The CDR3 region is CASRAGGETQYF. The CDR3 nucleotides read TGTGCCAGCCGAGCGGGAGGAGAGACCCAGTACTTC.

V is TRBV19 and J is TRBJ2-7, with a weak D call TRBD1 (5 bases). Germline V gives CDR1 LNHDA, CDR2 SQIVND (reference sequence). The CDR3 runs 14 residues. V gave up 7 bases and J gave up 5 bases, with 18 bases separating them. CDR3 amino acids: CASKGERDLDEQYF. The CDR3 DNA follows: TGTGCCAGTAAAGGGGAACGAGACCTAGACGAGCAGTACTTC.

This clone was recorded many times. The V and J genes are TRBV9 and TRBJ1-2, with D maybe TRBD1 (5 bases). CDR1 is SGDLS, CDR2 YYNGEE, per germline. Between the trimmed V and J ends, which lost 2 bases and 3 bases, there was a span of 14 bases. The CDR3 totals 15 residues. This CDR3 is CASSVNLGVDYGYTF. The CDR3 DNA is TGTGCCAGCAGCGTTAACTTAGGGGTAGACTATGGCTACACCTTC.

V is TRBV5-1 and J is TRBJ2-3, with 9 nucleotides matching TRBD2. This CDR3 spans 17 amino acids. The junction had 7 bases not matched to a gene; V was cut back by 0 bases and J by 2 bases. Germline CDR1 reads SGHRS; CDR2 reads YFSETQ. The CDR3 loop reads CASSLGILAGPTDTQYF. In DNA form, the CDR3 reads TGCGCCAGCAGCTTGGGGATTCTAGCGGGGCCCACAGATACGCAGTATTTT. Using reference TRBV5-1 and TRBJ2-3 for the parts outside the CDR3, the full variable domain is KAGVTQTPRYLIKTRGQQVTLSCSPISGHRSVSWYQQTPGQGLQFLFEYFSETQRNKGNFPGRFSGRQFSNSRSEMNVSTLELGDSALYLCASSLGILAGPTDTQYFGPGTRLTVL.

The chain employs TRBV5-1 and TRBJ1-5; no reliable D call. Trimming stripped 5 bases from V and 6 bases from J, with 15 bases between. Germline V gene lookup returns CDR1 SGHRS and CDR2 YFSETQ. The CDR3 is 14 residues long. CDR3 region: CASSLQAGTQPQHF. The CDR3 DNA is TGCGCCAGCAGTTTGCAAGCTGGTACTCAGCCCCAGCATTTT.

The chain joins TRBV5-1 to TRBJ1-1; D gene uncertain. CDR3 length: 14 residues. Germline-derived CDR1 and CDR2 are SGHRS and YFSETQ. Trimming left V 6 bases short and J 1 base short, with 13 bases between. Written as DNA, the CDR3 is TGCGCCAGCACCAGTGGAGGAGGGAACACTGAAGCTTTCTTT. Its protein is CASTSGGGNTEAFF.

The chain carries TRBV30 and TRBJ1-5, with D possibly being TRBD1 (5 bases). This CDR3 is built from 14 residues. CDR1 GTSNPN and CDR2 SVGIG come from the germline V gene (reference sequence). V shed 5 bases and J shed 4 bases, with 15 bases lying between them. The CDR3 bases are TGTGCCTGGGGACGGGGACTGAGTAATCAGCCCCAGCATTTT. Translation: CAWGRGLSNQPQHF.

This sequence joins TRBV7-8 and TRBJ1-4; D uncertain. The V end was cut by 5 bases, the J end by 8 bases, with 12 bases between. Germline assignment: CDR1 SGHVS and CDR2 FQNEAQ. The CDR3 contains 13 residues. This CDR3 reads CASSPGREEKLFF. The CDR3 bases are TGTGCCAGCAGCCCCGGACGGGAGGAAAAACTGTTTTTT. The variable domain in full, completed from reference TRBV7-8 and TRBJ1-4, reads GAGVSQSPRYKVAKRGQDVALRCDPISGHVSLFWYQQALGQGPEFLTYFQNEAQLDKSGLPSDRFFAERPEGSVSTLKIQRTQQEDSAVYLCASSPGREEKLFFGSGTQLSVL.

This clone was recorded only once. V usage is TRBV7-9 and J usage is TRBJ1-2; no reliable D call. Germline V gene data show CDR1 as SEHNR and CDR2 as FQNEAQ (reference sequence). The germline V and J ends were trimmed by 7 bases and 2 bases, with 14 bases remaining between them. CDR3 length: 14 amino acids. The CDR3 DNA reads TGTGCCAGCACCATAAACAGAGCCAACTATGGCTACACCTTC. Protein product: CASTINRANYGYTF.

This clone appeared a single time. The chain has TRBV4-2 and TRBJ2-1; the D gene is possibly TRBD2 (6 bases). Trimming shortened V by 2 bases and J by 6 bases, and 14 bases separated the two germline ends. The germline CDR1 and CDR2 sequences are LGHNA and YNFKEQ. The CDR3 totals 15 residues. CDR3 sequence reads: CASSQILAAGNEQFF. As DNA, the CDR3 is TGTGCCAGCAGCCAAATATTAGCGGCAGGCAATGAGCAGTTCTTC.

This clone was counted between two and nine times. This sequence joins TRBV28 and TRBJ1-2; 7 positions agree with TRBD1. V lost 8 bases, J lost 0 bases, and 9 bases stayed unmatched. CDR1 and CDR2 (germline): MDHEN, SYDVKM. The CDR3 consists of 15 residues. In DNA form, the CDR3 reads TGTGCCAGCGGCACCGGACAGGACACTAACTATGGCTACACCTTC. Protein sequence: CASGTGQDTNYGYTF.

The chain links TRBV3-1 (or the pseudogene TRBV3-2) to TRBJ1-2, with TRBD1 matching 7 bases. The J segment lost 7 bases and the V segment lost 4 bases, leaving 9 bases of the junction unmatched. CDR3 size: 14 residues. In germline, CDR1 is LGHDT, CDR2 YNNKEL (reference sequence). This chain's CDR3 is CASSPQGIGSGYTF. The CDR3 DNA sequence: TGTGCCAGCAGCCCACAGGGGATTGGGTCTGGCTACACCTTC.